This T cell receptor beta chain was obtained from a study of cytotoxic CD8 clonotypes in ibrutinib-treated CLL. Study as a whole: The patients comprised about eleven relapsed/refractory and about 14 treatment-naive cases, around 17 IGHV unmutated. Responses: about 25 partial, 2 complete; after median roughly 68 months, around 14 stayed remitted, around twelve progressed. Broader study findings: Public clonotypes were rare and shrank or held steady on treatment. Upon ibrutinib response clonality rose, and upon progression it fell back toward baseline.

Data came from immunoSEQ multiplex PCR; TCRdb stores just in-frame clones and leaves some out. The table records about 120,000 clones, around 85% of them present only once. The CDR3 consists of 13 residues. V gave up 2 bases and J gave up 2 bases, with 7 bases separating them. Germline V gene sequence: CDR1 SGHTA, CDR2 FQGTGA. As concerns this clone: As yet, its antigen is unknown.

This clonotype originated in a human donor with chronic lymphocytic leukemia. This chain links TRBV7-3 with TRBJ2-7; perhaps D is TRBD1 or TRBD2 (5 bases each). The sequenced sample was PBMCs, obtained after 24 months of ibrutinib treatment. The chain's CDR3 is CASSLEGPYEQYF. CDR3 bases: TGTGCCAGCAGCTTAGAGGGGCCCTACGAGCAGTACTTC.